Shown below are 7 T cell receptor beta chains from a single sample sequenced in a study of T cell responses to AZD1222 COVID-19 vaccine. Measured with immunoSEQ multiplex PCR; TCRdb has only the in-frame clones, and not every one. The sample lists around 190,000 clones; 92% were seen once. The specimen comprised peripheral blood, sampled on day 0 of AZD1222 vaccination. Receptors were obtained from an adult in good health.

About this clone itself: At one boundary the junction diverges from the germline segment, which might be a read error. J is TRBJ2-7 and V is TRBV7-9, with a possible D match to TRBD2 (7 bases). The CDR3 extends over 14 amino acids. Germline V gene lookup returns CDR1 SEHNR and CDR2 FQNEAQ (reference sequence). The CDR3 spells CASSLADSTYEQYF. Written as DNA, the CDR3 is TGTGCCAGCAGCCTAGCGGACAGTACCTACGAGCAGTACTTC. The full variable domain, its missing parts supplied by reference TRBV7-9 and TRBJ2-7, is DTGVSQNPRHKITKRGQNVTFRCDPISEHNRLYWYRQTLGQGPEFLTYFQNEAQLEKSRLLSDRFSAERPKGSFSTLEIQRTEQGDSAMYLCASSLADSTYEQYFGPGTRLTVT.

This clone has a single count. The rearrangement links TRBV5-1 to TRBJ2-5; TRBD2 matches 13 bases. From germline, CDR1 is SGHRS and CDR2 YFSETQ. The V gene end was trimmed by 5 bases and the J gene end by 1 base; junction bases not matched to a gene: 2. The CDR3 is made up of 15 amino acids. The CDR3 DNA follows: TGCGCCAGCAGAGGGACTAGCGGGGCCCAAGAGACCCAGTACTTC. Amino acid sequence: CASRGTSGAQETQYF.

V is TRBV9 and J is TRBJ1-2, with unresolved D. Germline CDR1 and CDR2: SGDLS and YYNGEE. This CDR3 is built from 13 residues. The V end lost 4 bases, the J end lost 6 bases, and 13 bases lay between the germline ends. CDR3 region: CASSPDRTDGYTF. In nucleotides, the CDR3 is TGTGCCAGCAGCCCCGACCGGACGGATGGCTACACCTTC.

The CDR3 region is CASSLAIGGTDTQYF. CDR3 nucleotides: TGTGCCAGCAGCTTGGCGATCGGGGGGACAGATACGCAGTATTTT. The chain employs TRBV5-8 and TRBJ2-3; 7 bases are a match to TRBD2. The CDR3 totals 15 residues. The trim removed 0 bases at V and 3 bases at J, leaving 4 bases unmatched. The germline V gene has CDR1 SGHTS and CDR2 YDEGEE.

The genes are TRBV6-1 and TRBJ1-2; possible D gene TRBD1, 5 bases. V was trimmed by 2 bases and J by 1 base, leaving 17 bases between them. Germline lookup yields CDR1 MNHNS and CDR2 SASEGT. The CDR3 length is 17 residues. CDR3 nucleotide sequence: TGTGCCAGCAGTGAACGGGGGTGGGGAACTGGTAACTATGGCTACACCTTC. As protein: CASSERGWGTGNYGYTF.

The sample holds one count of this clone. The rearrangement joins TRBV11-2 to TRBJ2-5; tentative D call: TRBD2 (6 bases). The CDR3 sequence is 14 residues long. V was trimmed by 4 bases and J by 3 bases, leaving 12 bases between them. Germline CDR1 reads SGHAT; CDR2 reads FQNNGV. The CDR3 DNA follows: TGTGCCAGCAGCTCACGGGACTCGGAAGAGACCCAGTACTTC. It codes for CASSSRDSEETQYF. The whole variable domain, filled in from reference TRBV11-2 and TRBJ2-5, reads EAGVAQSPRYKIIEKRQSVAFWCNPISGHATLYWYQQILGQGPKLLIQFQNNGVVDDSQLPKDRFSAERLKGVDSTLKIQPAKLEDSAVYLCASSSRDSEETQYFGPGTRLLVL.

The chain links TRBV3-1 (or the pseudogene TRBV3-2) to TRBJ1-3; weak D call: TRBD1 (5 bases). The CDR3 totals 15 residues. V lost 8 bases, J lost 2 bases, and 16 bases lay in between. CDR1 and CDR2 (germline): LGHDT, YNNKEL (reference sequence). The CDR3 coding sequence is TGTGCCAGCGCTACCCTCACAGGAGCTGGAAACACCATATATTTT. Amino acids: CASATLTGAGNTIYF.